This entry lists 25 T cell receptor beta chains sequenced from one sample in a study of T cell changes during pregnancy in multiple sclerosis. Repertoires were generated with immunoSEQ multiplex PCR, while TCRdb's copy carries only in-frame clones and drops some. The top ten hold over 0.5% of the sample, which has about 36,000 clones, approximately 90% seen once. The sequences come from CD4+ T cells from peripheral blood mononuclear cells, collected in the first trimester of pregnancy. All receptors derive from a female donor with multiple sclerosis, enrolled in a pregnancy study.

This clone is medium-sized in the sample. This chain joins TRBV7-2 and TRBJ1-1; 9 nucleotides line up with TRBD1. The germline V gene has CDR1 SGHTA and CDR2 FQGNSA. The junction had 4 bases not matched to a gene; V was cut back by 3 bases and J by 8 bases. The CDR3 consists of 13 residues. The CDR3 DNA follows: TGTGCCAGCAGCTTTGGACAGGGGAAGGAAGCTTTCTTT. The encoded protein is CASSFGQGKEAFF.

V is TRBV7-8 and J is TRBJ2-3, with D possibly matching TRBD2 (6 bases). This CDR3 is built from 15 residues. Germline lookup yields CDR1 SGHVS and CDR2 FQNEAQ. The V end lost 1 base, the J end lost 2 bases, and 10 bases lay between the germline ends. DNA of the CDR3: TGTGCCAGCAGCTTAGTCGGGGGATCCACAGATACGCAGTATTTT. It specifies CASSLVGGSTDTQYF.

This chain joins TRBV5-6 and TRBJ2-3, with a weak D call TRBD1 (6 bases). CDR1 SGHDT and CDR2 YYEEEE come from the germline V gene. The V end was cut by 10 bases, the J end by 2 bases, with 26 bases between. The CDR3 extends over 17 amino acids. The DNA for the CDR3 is TGTGCCTTCAGCGTATACAGGGTAGTGGTGTCCACAGATACGCAGTATTTT. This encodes CAFSVYRVVVSTDTQYF.

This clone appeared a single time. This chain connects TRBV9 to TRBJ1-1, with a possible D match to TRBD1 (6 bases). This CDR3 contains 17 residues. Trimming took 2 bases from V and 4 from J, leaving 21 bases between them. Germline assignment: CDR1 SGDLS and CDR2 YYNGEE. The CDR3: CASSVRTVGVGSTEAFF. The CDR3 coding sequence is TGTGCCAGCAGCGTCAGGACAGTTGGGGTTGGGTCCACTGAAGCTTTCTTT.

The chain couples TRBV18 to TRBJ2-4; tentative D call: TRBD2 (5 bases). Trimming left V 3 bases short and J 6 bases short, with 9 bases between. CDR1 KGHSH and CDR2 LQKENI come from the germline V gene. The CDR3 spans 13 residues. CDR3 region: CASSPGEANIQYF. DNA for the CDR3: TGTGCCAGCTCACCGGGAGAAGCAAACATTCAGTACTTC.

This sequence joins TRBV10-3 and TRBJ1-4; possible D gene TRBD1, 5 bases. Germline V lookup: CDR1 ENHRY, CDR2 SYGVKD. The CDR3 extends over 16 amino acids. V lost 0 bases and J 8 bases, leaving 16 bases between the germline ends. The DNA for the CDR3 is TGTGCCATCAGTGAGTCCTCGGCCAGGGAGGGAGAAAAACTGTTTTTT. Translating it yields CAISESSAREGEKLFF.

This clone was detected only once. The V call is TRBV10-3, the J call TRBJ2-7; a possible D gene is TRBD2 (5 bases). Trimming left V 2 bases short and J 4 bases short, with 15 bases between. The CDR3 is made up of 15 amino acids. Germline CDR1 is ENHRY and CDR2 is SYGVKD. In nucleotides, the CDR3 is TGTGCCATCAGTGAGGCGAAGAGGTCGGGGTACGAGCAGTACTTC. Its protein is CAISEAKRSGYEQYF.

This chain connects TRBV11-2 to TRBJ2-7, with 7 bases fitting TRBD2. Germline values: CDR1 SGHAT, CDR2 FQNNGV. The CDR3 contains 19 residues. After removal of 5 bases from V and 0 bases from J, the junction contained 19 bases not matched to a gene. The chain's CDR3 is CASSPRTRPSGATSYEQYF. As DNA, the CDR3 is TGTGCCAGCAGCCCTAGGACCCGTCCGAGCGGGGCTACCTCCTACGAGCAGTACTTC.

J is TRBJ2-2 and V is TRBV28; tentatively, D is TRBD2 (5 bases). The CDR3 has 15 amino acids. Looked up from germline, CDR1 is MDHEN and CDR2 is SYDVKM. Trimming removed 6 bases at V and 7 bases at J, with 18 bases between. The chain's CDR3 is CASSRPGVVYGELFF. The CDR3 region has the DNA TGTGCCAGCAGCCGACCCGGGGTGGTGTACGGGGAGCTGTTTTTT.

The CDR3 region is CASSPIGGINQPQHF. CDR3 sequence (DNA): TGTGCCAGCAGCCCGATTGGGGGCATCAATCAGCCCCAGCATTTT. The chain uses TRBV7-8 and TRBJ1-5, with D tentatively TRBD1 (6 bases). The CDR3 extends over 15 amino acids. V was shortened by 5 bases and J by 3 bases, with 14 bases between the two germline ends. Germline V lookup: CDR1 SGHVS, CDR2 FQNEAQ. Combining the CDR3 with reference TRBV7-8 and TRBJ1-5 gives the whole variable domain GAGVSQSPRYKVAKRGQDVALRCDPISGHVSLFWYQQALGQGPEFLTYFQNEAQLDKSGLPSDRFFAERPEGSVSTLKIQRTQQEDSAVYLCASSPIGGINQPQHFGDGTRLSIL.

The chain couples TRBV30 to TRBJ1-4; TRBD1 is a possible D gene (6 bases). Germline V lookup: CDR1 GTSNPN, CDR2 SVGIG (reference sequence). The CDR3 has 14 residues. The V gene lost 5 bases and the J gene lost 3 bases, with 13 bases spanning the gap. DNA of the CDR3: TGTGCCTGGGGCCCCGGGACACCTAATGAAAAACTGTTTTTT. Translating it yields CAWGPGTPNEKLFF.

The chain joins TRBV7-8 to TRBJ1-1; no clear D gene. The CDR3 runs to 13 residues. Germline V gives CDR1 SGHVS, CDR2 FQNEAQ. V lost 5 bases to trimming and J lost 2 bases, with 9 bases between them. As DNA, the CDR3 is TGTGCCAGCAGCCGAGCAGGAAACACTGAAGCTTTCTTT. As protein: CASSRAGNTEAFF.

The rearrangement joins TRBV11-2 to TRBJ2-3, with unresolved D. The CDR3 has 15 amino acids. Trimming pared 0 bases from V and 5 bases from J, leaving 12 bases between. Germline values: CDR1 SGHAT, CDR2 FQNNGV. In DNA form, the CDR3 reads TGTGCCAGCAGCTTAGATCCCCGGAGAAGAGATACGCAGTATTTT. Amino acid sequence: CASSLDPRRRDTQYF.

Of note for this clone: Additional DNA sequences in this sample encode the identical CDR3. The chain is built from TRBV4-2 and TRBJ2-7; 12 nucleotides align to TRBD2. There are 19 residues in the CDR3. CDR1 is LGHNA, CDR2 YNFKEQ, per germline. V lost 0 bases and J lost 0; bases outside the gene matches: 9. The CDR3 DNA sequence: TGTGCCAGCAGCCAAGATCTGAGGCTAGCGGGGGGGAGCTCCTACGAGCAGTACTTC. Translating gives CASSQDLRLAGGSSYEQYF.

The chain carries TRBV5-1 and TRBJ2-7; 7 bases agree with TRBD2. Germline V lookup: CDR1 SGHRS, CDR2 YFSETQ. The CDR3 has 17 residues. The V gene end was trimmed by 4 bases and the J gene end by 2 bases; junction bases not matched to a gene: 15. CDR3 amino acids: CASSPLSSGPATYEQYF. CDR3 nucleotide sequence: TGCGCCAGCAGCCCTCTATCTAGCGGTCCAGCGACCTACGAGCAGTACTTC.

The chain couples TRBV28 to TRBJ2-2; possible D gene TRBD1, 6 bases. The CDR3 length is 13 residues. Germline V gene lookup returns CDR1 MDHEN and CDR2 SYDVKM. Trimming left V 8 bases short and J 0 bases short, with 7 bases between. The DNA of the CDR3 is TGTGCCAGCTGGACAGCGAACACCGGGGAGCTGTTTTTT. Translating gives CASWTANTGELFF.

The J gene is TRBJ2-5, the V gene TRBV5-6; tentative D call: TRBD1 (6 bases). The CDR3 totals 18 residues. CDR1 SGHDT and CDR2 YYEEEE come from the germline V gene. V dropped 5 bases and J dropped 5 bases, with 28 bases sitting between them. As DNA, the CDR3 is TGTGCCAGCAGGCGCGTCCAACCCCCCAGGACAGCTCTGGAGACCCAGTACTTC. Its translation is CASRRVQPPRTALETQYF.

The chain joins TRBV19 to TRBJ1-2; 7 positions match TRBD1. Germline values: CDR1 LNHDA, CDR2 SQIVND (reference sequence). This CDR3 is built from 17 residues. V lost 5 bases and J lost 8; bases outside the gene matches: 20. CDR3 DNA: TGTGCCAGTAGTCCCACCGGCCGACAGGGTCCCGCCGGAGGCTACACCTTC. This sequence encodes CASSPTGRQGPAGGYTF.

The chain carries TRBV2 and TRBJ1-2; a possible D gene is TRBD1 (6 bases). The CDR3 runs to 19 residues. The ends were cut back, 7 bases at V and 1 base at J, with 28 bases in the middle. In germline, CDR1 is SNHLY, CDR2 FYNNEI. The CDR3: CASKVDSLVPRADNYGYTF. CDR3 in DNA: TGTGCCAGCAAGGTGGACAGTTTAGTCCCTCGCGCCGATAACTATGGCTACACCTTC.

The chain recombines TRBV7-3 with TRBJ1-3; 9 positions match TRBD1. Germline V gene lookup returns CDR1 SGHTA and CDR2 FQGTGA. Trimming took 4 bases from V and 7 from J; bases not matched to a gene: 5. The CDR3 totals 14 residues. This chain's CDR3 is CASSSGQGSNTIYF. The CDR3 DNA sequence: TGTGCCAGCAGCTCAGGACAGGGGAGTAACACCATATATTTT.

CDR3 residues: CAWRETGISYEQYF. CDR3 nucleotides: TGTGCCTGGAGAGAGACAGGGATCTCCTACGAGCAGTACTTC. The J gene is TRBJ2-7, the V gene TRBV30; 7 bases are a match to TRBD1. The CDR3 covers 14 residues. V lost 3 bases and J lost 0; bases outside the gene matches: 5. Looked up from germline, CDR1 is GTSNPN and CDR2 is SVGIG (reference sequence).

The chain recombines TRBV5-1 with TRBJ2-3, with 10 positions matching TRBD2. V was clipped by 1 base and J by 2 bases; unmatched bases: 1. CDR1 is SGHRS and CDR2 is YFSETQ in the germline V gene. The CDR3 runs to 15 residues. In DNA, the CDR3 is TGCGCCAGCAGCTTGCTAGCGGGAGACACAGATACGCAGTATTTT. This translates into CASSLLAGDTDTQYF.

The CDR3 reads CANGRGAASDTQYF. CDR3 bases: TGTGCCAACGGGCGGGGGGCGGCTTCAGATACGCAGTATTTT. The chain carries TRBV2 and TRBJ2-3; 8 bases map to TRBD2. The V and J ends lost 10 bases and 4 bases, in that order; junction bases with no gene match: 10. The germline V gene encodes CDR1 SNHLY and CDR2 FYNNEI. This CDR3 contains 14 residues.

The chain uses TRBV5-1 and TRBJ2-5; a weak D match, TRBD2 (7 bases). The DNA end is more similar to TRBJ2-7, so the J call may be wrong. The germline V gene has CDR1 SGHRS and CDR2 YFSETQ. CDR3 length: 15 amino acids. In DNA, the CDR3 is TGCGCCAGCAGCTGGGGGGGGGCGAAGACCTACGAGCAGTACTTC. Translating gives CASSWGGAKTYEQYF.

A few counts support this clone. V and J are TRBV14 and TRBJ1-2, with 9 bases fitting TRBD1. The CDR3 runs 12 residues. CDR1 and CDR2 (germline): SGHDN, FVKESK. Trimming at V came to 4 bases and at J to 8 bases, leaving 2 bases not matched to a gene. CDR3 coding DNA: TGTGCCAGCAGCCGGACAGGGGTCGGCTACACCTTC. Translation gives CASSRTGVGYTF.